These T cell receptor beta chains were read from a single sample in a study of T-cell reconstitution after alpha-beta-depleted transplantation in children. TCRdb independently ran MiXCR on the PCR reads; one entry per CDR3 protein. The table records about 980,000 distinct CDR3 sequences, about 30% of them present only once. The material sequenced was PBMCs, mostly from graft donor cells, taken 360 days after TCRalphabeta/CD19-depleted stem cell transplant. The receptor set was obtained from a boy under two years old who had a stem cell transplant for SCID, so the T cells may come from the graft donor. Both conserved end residues are part of each CDR3. The D gene is left open where the match is weak. Not all rows give a size; the values are once, few, many and, for expanded clones, a class.

. | . | TRBJ2-7 | TRBV20-1 | TGCAGTATTTCGACTGACTACGAGCAGTACTTC | CSISTDYEQYF
. | TRBD2 | TRBJ2-7 | TRBV12-3/TRBV12-4 | TGTGCCAGCAGTTTAGGGGAGGGGTCCTGTTTC | CASSLGEGSCF
. | TRBD1 | TRBJ2-5 | TRBV28 | TGTGCCAGCGGGGTGACAGGGGTTGGTTACCAAGAGACCCAGTACTTC | CASGVTGVGYQETQYF
. | TRBD2 | TRBJ2-5 | TRBV5-1 | TGCGCCAGCAGCTTCAGCGCACTAGCGGGGGGGCAAGAGACCCAGTACTTC | CASSFSALAGGQETQYF
. | . | TRBJ2-7 | TRBV2 | TGTGCCAGCAGCCTAACGGGCAGGGTGGACTACGAGCAGTACTTC | CASSLTGRVDYEQYF
. | . | TRBJ2-2 | TRBV9 | TGTGCCAGCAGCAGCGAAGGGGAGCTGTTTTTT | CASSSEGELFF
. | . | TRBJ1-5 | TRBV28 | TGTGCCAGCAGTTTCATGGGAACCAGGGTATTCAATCAGCCCCAGCATTTT | CASSFMGTRVFNQPQHF
. | . | TRBJ2-7 | TRBV9 | TGTGCCAGCGCTGTGGATGGGGGGTCAGGCTACGAGCAGTACTTC | CASAVDGGSGYEQYF
. | TRBD1 | TRBJ2-7 | TRBV20-1 | TGCAGTGCTAGAGCGACAGGGTCCTACGAGCAGTACTTC | CSARATGSYEQYF
. | . | TRBJ2-4 | TRBV4-2 | TGTGCCAGCAGCCACCGGGCCTTAAACATTCAGTACTTC | CASSHRALNIQYF
. | . | TRBJ1-1 | TRBV2 | TGTGCCAGCAGTGGGGACGGTGAAGCTTTCTTT | CASSGDGEAFF
few | . | TRBJ2-1 | TRBV25-1 | TGTGCCAGCAGTGTCGGGAACTCCTACAATGAGCAGTTCTTC | CASSVGNSYNEQFF
few | TRBD2 | TRBJ2-5 | TRBV20-1 | TGCAGTGCCGGAGCGGGGGGCGACCAAGAGACCCAGTACTTC | CSAGAGGDQETQYF
. | . | TRBJ2-1 | TRBV5-1 | TGCGCCAGCAGCCGAGGGGGGGCTAATGAGCAGTTCTTC | CASSRGGANEQFF
. | . | TRBJ1-1 | TRBV12-3/TRBV12-4 | TGTGCCAGCAGTTTGCCCTTCACGTCCGCTGAAGCTTTCTTT | CASSLPFTSAEAFF
. | . | TRBJ2-4 | TRBV6-5 | TGTGCCAGCAGTTACTCGGTCAGGGAAGGATACATTCAGTACTTC | CASSYSVREGYIQYF
. | TRBD2 | TRBJ2-7 | TRBV6-5 | TGTGCCAGCAGTTCTTCCCGTGGCGGGGGGTCCTACGAGCAGTACTTC | CASSSSRGGGSYEQYF
. | . | TRBJ1-2 | TRBV7-8 | TGTGCCAGCAGCTTAGAGGGCCGGGGGAACTATGGCTACACCTTC | CASSLEGRGNYGYTF
few | . | TRBJ2-1 | TRBV20-1 | TGCAGTGCCCCGAGGGGCGGGGAGGACTCGAATGAGCAGTTCTTC | CSAPRGGEDSNEQFF
. | TRBD1 | TRBJ2-7 | TRBV6-5 | TGTGCCAGCAGTTACGGGACAGAAAGTTGGGAGCAGTACTTC | CASSYGTESWEQYF
. | . | TRBJ2-5 | TRBV20-1 | TGCAGTGCGGAGAAAGAGGTCCCGGTCGGGACCCAGTACTTC | CSAEKEVPVGTQYF
. | . | TRBJ2-7 | TRBV29-1 | TGCAGCGCCCAGGGTGCCCGCTACGAGCAGTACTTC | CSAQGARYEQYF
. | . | TRBJ2-2 | TRBV5-1 | TGCGCCAGCAGCTTGGCTGGGGTATCTATCGGGGAGCTGTTTTTT | CASSLAGVSIGELFF
. | . | TRBJ2-7 | TRBV2 | TGTGCCAGCAGCGAACTAATAATTCTGGGCAGGGCGAACTACGAGCAGTACTTC | CASSELIILGRANYEQYF
. | . | TRBJ1-4 | TRBV7-9 | TGTGCCAGCAGCTTTGTCGGGGGTGGAACTAATGAAAAACTGTTTTTT | CASSFVGGGTNEKLFF
few | . | TRBJ1-6 | TRBV27 | TGTGCCAGCAGGGTTTGGGGTTCACCCCTCCACTTT | CASRVWGSPLHF
. | . | TRBJ1-1 | TRBV10-2 | TGCGCCAGCATAGGGCAGGAGAACACTGAAGCTTTCTTT | CASIGQENTEAFF
. | . | TRBJ2-5 | TRBV3-1 | TGTGCCAGCAGCCAAGACGGGGGCGGGGCCCAGTACTTC | CASSQDGGGAQYF
. | . | TRBJ2-4 | TRBV20-1 | TGCAGTGCTAGACGCGGACTCAGTAACATTCAGTACTTC | CSARRGLSNIQYF
few | . | TRBJ1-2 | TRBV10-3 | TGTGCCATCAGTGAAGGGGGTCTGAACTATGGCTACACCTTC | CAISEGGLNYGYTF
many | TRBD1 | TRBJ2-1 | TRBV4-1 | TGCGCCAGCAGCCAAGGGCCTTATAATAGGGACAGCTACAATGAGCAGTTCTTC | CASSQGPYNRDSYNEQFF
. | . | TRBJ2-7 | TRBV5-6 | TGTGCCAGCAGCTTGGAGGGACTCGAGCAGTACTTC | CASSLEGLEQYF
. | TRBD1 | TRBJ1-2 | TRBV4-1 | TGCGCCAGCAGACGGACAGGGGGAAGCAATGGCTACACCTTC | CASRRTGGSNGYTF
. | . | TRBJ2-3 | TRBV3-1 | TGTGCCAGCACCTCAGGGGATCGTACAGATACGCAGTATTTT | CASTSGDRTDTQYF
. | . | TRBJ2-2 | TRBV14 | TGTGCCAGCAGCCATCGAAGCCGCACGGTCCGGGAGCTGTTTTTT | CASSHRSRTVRELFF
few | TRBD2 | TRBJ2-3 | TRBV6-1 | TGTGCCAGCAGCCGCTCGGGGGGGCACACAGATACGCAGTATTTT | CASSRSGGHTDTQYF
few | TRBD1 | TRBJ1-2 | TRBV20-1 | TGCAGTGCGGACAGGGCGTTTGGCTACACCTTC | CSADRAFGYTF
. | TRBD1 | TRBJ1-1 | TRBV5-1 | TGCGCCAGCTCAACCCAGGGGGCTACGAGATCTACTGAAGCTTTCTTT | CASSTQGATRSTEAFF
. | TRBD2 | TRBJ2-7 | TRBV20-1 | TGCAGTGCTAGACGGACTAGCGGGGGGGGTAGCTCCTACGAGCAGTACTTC | CSARRTSGGGSSYEQYF
. | TRBD2 | TRBJ2-5 | TRBV6-1 | TGTGCCAGCAGTACGTCTGCGCGGGGGGGCCAAGAGACCCAGTACTTC | CASSTSARGGQETQYF
few | TRBD1 | TRBJ1-5 | TRBV12-3/TRBV12-4 | TGTGCCAGCAGTTTAGGGGACAGGTACCAGCCCCAGCATTTT | CASSLGDRYQPQHF
. | TRBD1 | TRBJ2-3 | TRBV4-1 | TGCGCCAGCAGCCACGACGGACAGGGTTCGTTTGTTGGGGAGACAGATACGCAGTATTTT | CASSHDGQGSFVGETDTQYF
. | . | TRBJ1-2 | TRBV5-1 | TGCGCCAGCAGCCGCGGGACGTCTCGCTATGGCTACACCTTC | CASSRGTSRYGYTF
. | . | TRBJ2-2 | TRBV5-5 | TGTGCCAGCAGACCCGACAGGCTAAACACCGGGGAGCTGTTTTTT | CASRPDRLNTGELFF
. | . | TRBJ2-5 | TRBV20-1 | TGCAGTGCTAGAGATGGGAGCAGAATTAAAGAGACCCAGTACTTC | CSARDGSRIKETQYF
. | . | TRBJ1-3 | TRBV5-6 | TGTGCCAGCAGCCCCGACGGGACATCCCATGGAAACACCATATATTTT | CASSPDGTSHGNTIYF
. | TRBD1 | TRBJ2-5 | TRBV30 | TGTGCCTGGGACAGGGCGGGCGGAGGTCCCCAGTACTTC | CAWDRAGGGPQYF
. | TRBD1 | TRBJ1-1 | TRBV20-1 | TGCAGTGCTAGCGGAGGGACAGGGGGAACTGAAGCTTTCTTT | CSASGGTGGTEAFF
few | . | TRBJ1-1 | TRBV28 | TGTGCCAGCAGCCCACCCGGCGCACAGGTACTTACCGGAGCTTTCTTT | CASSPPGAQVLTGAFF
. | . | TRBJ1-2 | TRBV28 | TGTGCCAGCAGTACTCAATTTGCCCGATATGGGGGCTACACCTTC | CASSTQFARYGGYTF
few | . | TRBJ2-5 | TRBV5-5 | TGTGCCAGCAGCTTCTGGGCCCAAGAAGAGACCCAGTACTTC | CASSFWAQEETQYF
. | . | TRBJ2-7 | TRBV12-3/TRBV12-4 | TGTGCCAGCAGAGGCGCCATCAACCCCTACGAGCAGTACTTC | CASRGAINPYEQYF
. | . | TRBJ2-3 | TRBV4-1 | TGCGCCAGCAGCAAATCGGGAGCCTCCACAGATACGCAGTATTTT | CASSKSGASTDTQYF